This passage covers 19 T cell receptor beta chains from one sample sequenced in a study of blood T cell repertoires in COVID-19. Assay: immunoSEQ multiplex PCR; the TCRdb copy retains only in-frame clones and omits some. In the table there are about 73,000 clones, less than 75% of which are singletons. Sequencing used peripheral blood. The source of these receptors is a man aged 55 to 70 with acute or convalescent COVID-19.

CDR3: CASSLAPAGPGYTF. The CDR3, as DNA: TGTGCCAGCAGCTTAGCGCCGGCAGGGCCTGGCTACACCTTC. V is TRBV7-2 and J is TRBJ1-2, with a tentative D call TRBD1 (5 bases). The ends were cut back, 0 bases at V and 7 bases at J, with 12 bases in the middle. Germline CDR1 and CDR2: SGHTA and FQGNSA. The CDR3 is 14 residues long.

The chain joins TRBV7-8 to TRBJ1-2, with TRBD1 matching over 7 bases. The CDR3 runs 13 residues. V was clipped by 5 bases and J by 3 bases; unmatched bases: 3. Looked up from germline, CDR1 is SGHVS and CDR2 is FQNEAQ. The chain's CDR3 is CASSRQGDYGYTF. The CDR3 nucleotides are TGTGCCAGCAGCCGACAGGGTGACTATGGCTACACCTTC.

The V and J genes are TRBV28 and TRBJ1-6; D possibly corresponds to TRBD1 (6 bases). V lost 3 bases to trimming and J lost 11 bases, with 11 bases between them. Germline V gene data show CDR1 as MDHEN and CDR2 as SYDVKM. The length of the CDR3 is 13 residues. In DNA form, the CDR3 reads TGTGCCAGCAGTTTCAGGGGAGTAGCACCCCTCCACTTT. As protein: CASSFRGVAPLHF.

The rearrangement links TRBV18 to TRBJ1-6, with TRBD1 as a possible D gene (6 bases). The germline CDR1 and CDR2 sequences are KGHSH and LQKENI. The CDR3 contains 15 residues. V was pared by 2 bases and J by 7 bases, with 12 bases between. The DNA of the CDR3 is TGTGCCAGCTCACCAAATACAGGGACCAATTCACCCCTCCACTTT. As protein: CASSPNTGTNSPLHF. Based on the CDR3 plus reference TRBV18 and TRBJ1-6, the full variable domain is NAGVMQNPRHLVRRRGQEARLRCSPMKGHSHVYWYRQLPEEGLKFMVYLQKENIIDESGMPKERFSAEFPKEGPSILRIQQVVRGDSAAYFCASSPNTGTNSPLHFGNGTRLTVT.

The chain employs TRBV19 and TRBJ2-7; D call uncertain. Trimming shortened V by 1 base and J by 5 bases, and 18 bases separated the two germline ends. The CDR3 totals 16 residues. CDR1 and CDR2 from the germline V gene are LNHDA and SQIVND (reference sequence). The CDR3 is CASSIGHTVEPHEQYV. The CDR3 region has the DNA TGTGCCAGTAGTATAGGGCATACAGTAGAGCCCCACGAGCAGTACGTC.

The V call is TRBV6-6, the J call TRBJ2-3; 7 bases line up with TRBD1. With V trimmed by 2 bases and J by 3 bases, 8 bases remained unmatched. Germline V gene sequence: CDR1 MNHNY, CDR2 SVGAGI (reference sequence). This CDR3 contains 16 residues. CDR3: CASSYPPTGITDTQYF. The CDR3 DNA reads as TGTGCCAGCAGTTACCCTCCGACAGGGATAACAGATACGCAGTATTTT.

This rearrangement joins TRBV3-1 (or the pseudogene TRBV3-2) to TRBJ2-5; the match to TRBD1 covers 7 bases. The CDR3 contains 14 residues. The junction had 8 bases not matched to a gene; V was cut back by 6 bases and J by 4 bases. In germline, CDR1 is LGHDT, CDR2 YNNKEL (reference sequence). CDR3 in amino acids: CASRDTGQRETQYF. The CDR3 nucleotides are TGTGCCAGCAGGGACACGGGACAGAGAGAGACCCAGTACTTC.

The chain employs TRBV28 and TRBJ2-7, with TRBD1 matching 7 bases. V dropped 5 bases and J dropped 6; count of bases not matched to a gene: 13. CDR1 and CDR2 from the germline V gene are MDHEN and SYDVKM. The CDR3 runs to 15 residues. CDR3 bases: TGTGCCAGCAGTCCACGCGGACAGGATCGCCTCGAGCAGTACTTC. Residues: CASSPRGQDRLEQYF.

The chain has TRBV5-6 and TRBJ1-1, with D maybe TRBD1 (6 bases). V was pared by 5 bases and J by 4 bases, with 15 bases between. Per the germline V gene, CDR1 is SGHDT and CDR2 is YYEEEE. The CDR3 contains 14 residues. The CDR3 is CASRKQGRGTEAFF. CDR3 nucleotide sequence: TGTGCCAGCAGAAAACAGGGCAGGGGCACTGAAGCTTTCTTT.

The rearrangement uses TRBV9 and TRBJ1-2; D remains unclear. There are 15 residues in the CDR3. CDR1 SGDLS and CDR2 YYNGEE come from the germline V gene. V lost 0 bases and J lost 0, with 9 bases in between. The CDR3 region has the DNA TGTGCCAGCAGCGTAGATCCAGATTCTAACTATGGCTACACCTTC. As protein: CASSVDPDSNYGYTF.

This clone was detected a few times. This chain joins TRBV7-9 and TRBJ2-3; 9 nucleotides align to TRBD1. This CDR3 contains 15 residues. Trimming removed 5 bases from V and 6 bases from J; junction bases left unmatched: 9. Germline CDR1 SEHNR, CDR2 FQNEAQ (reference sequence). The CDR3, as DNA: TGTGCCAGCAGCCCAGGGACAGGGATCGGCGATACGCAGTATTTT. Its translation is CASSPGTGIGDTQYF.

This chain uses TRBV28 with TRBJ2-5; the D gene is possibly TRBD2 (6 bases). Trimming took off 4 bases at V and 2 bases at J, with 17 bases between the two ends. Germline CDR1 is MDHEN and CDR2 is SYDVKM. CDR3 length: 16 residues. CDR3 coding DNA: TGTGCCAGCAGTTCATCCTTTAGGACTAATCAAGAGACCCAGTACTTC. Translation: CASSSSFRTNQETQYF.

The rearrangement joins TRBV18 to TRBJ1-1, with D possibly matching TRBD1 (5 bases). Between the trimmed V and J ends, which lost 1 base and 0 bases, there was a span of 9 bases. The CDR3 has 15 amino acids. Germline V gives CDR1 KGHSH, CDR2 LQKENI. The CDR3 loop reads CASSPRGAVNTEAFF. The CDR3 DNA reads as TGTGCCAGCTCACCACGCGGGGCTGTGAACACTGAAGCTTTCTTT.

Many counts were recorded for this clone. The gene calls are TRBV6-6 and TRBJ1-6; D is unclear. Germline V gene lookup returns CDR1 MNHNY and CDR2 SVGAGI (reference sequence). The V and J ends lost 6 bases and 7 bases respectively, with 10 bases between them. CDR3 length: 13 residues. The CDR3 loop is CASRVQMNSPLHF. CDR3 DNA sequence: TGTGCCAGCAGGGTGCAGATGAATTCACCCCTCCACTTT.

V is TRBV18 and J is TRBJ2-3; 7 positions agree with TRBD1. The CDR3 is 15 residues long. CDR1 and CDR2 from the germline V gene are KGHSH and LQKENI. V shed 4 bases and J 0 bases; nucleotides not matched to a gene: 4. The DNA of the CDR3 is TGTGCCAGCTCACGGGGGACAGAAAGCACAGATACGCAGTATTTT. Amino acids: CASSRGTESTDTQYF.

V and J are TRBV5-1 and TRBJ1-1, with 9 bases lining up with TRBD1. This CDR3 comprises 15 residues. V lost 3 bases and J lost 5; bases outside the gene matches: 8. CDR1 is SGHRS and CDR2 is YFSETQ in the germline V gene. CDR3 in DNA: TGCGCCAGCAGCTCGACAGGGGGGAGGGAAACTGAAGCTTTCTTT. This encodes CASSSTGGRETEAFF.

The gene calls are TRBV24-1 and TRBJ2-3; tentative D call: TRBD2 (5 bases). Germline V gene sequence: CDR1 KGHDR, CDR2 SFDVKD. The CDR3 totals 15 residues. V was trimmed by 6 bases and J by 3 bases, leaving 15 bases between them. In DNA form, the CDR3 reads TGTGCCACCAGTCCTCCGGGGTGGCGTACAGATACGCAGTATTTT. It is translated as CATSPPGWRTDTQYF.

The chain employs TRBV6-6 and TRBJ2-1; a possible D gene is TRBD1 (5 bases). The V gene lost 2 bases and the J gene lost 8 bases, with 13 bases spanning the gap. Germline V gene sequence: CDR1 MNHNY, CDR2 SVGAGI (reference sequence). This CDR3 is 14 amino acids long. CDR3 DNA: TGTGCCAGCAGTTACGCGGACAATCCCGATGAGCAGTTCTTC. Translating gives CASSYADNPDEQFF.

This clone was observed a single time. The chain is built from TRBV11-3 and TRBJ2-2, with a tentative D call TRBD2 (5 bases). The CDR3 is made up of 16 amino acids. Trimming took off 5 bases at V and 5 bases at J, with 18 bases between the two ends. Looked up from germline, CDR1 is SGHNT and CDR2 is YENEEA. This CDR3 reads CASSPESGLGTGELFF. CDR3 DNA: TGTGCCAGCAGCCCCGAATCGGGATTAGGAACCGGGGAGCTGTTTTTT.